This T cell receptor (beta chain) is from a study of cytotoxic CD8 clonotypes in ibrutinib-treated CLL. The CDR3 spans 14 residues. V trimming: 6 bases; J trimming: 5 bases; junction bases outside the gene matches: 5. Germline V gene sequence: CDR1 LNHDA, CDR2 SQIVND (reference sequence). Some clones are missing from TCRdb's copy, which holds only in-frame ones; the method was immunoSEQ multiplex PCR. In the table there are about 140,000 clones, 60% to 80% of which are singletons. The table lists this clone with a count of one. The sample consisted of PBMCs, taken after 12 months of ibrutinib treatment. This TCR was sampled from a human donor with chronic lymphocytic leukemia. This chain links TRBV19 with TRBJ2-5, with 11 bases aligning to TRBD1. CDR3 region: CASRRTGGKETQYF. For the CDR3, the DNA is TGTGCCAGTAGGCGGACAGGGGGCAAGGAGACCCAGTACTTC.